The present entry profiles one TCR beta chain with its context. There are a few counts of this clonotype. Its antigen remains unidentified. The record has no base qualities; no much larger clone is one base away. The sample was run on an Illumina NovaSeq 6000. TCRalpha and TCRbeta cDNA libraries were constructed by 5'RACE with constant-segment primers, with sample barcodes and unique molecular identifiers being introduced. RNA was extracted from every sample with Trizol reagent. Libraries were amplified in two PCR steps, with a second sample barcode and Illumina TruSeq adapters added in the second step. Libraries were sequenced on an Illumina NovaSeq with 2 x 150 bp paired-end reads. The paper's processing steps were these. Demultiplexing of reads and collapsing into UMI-guided consensus sequences were performed with migec v1.2.7. Using mixcr v2.1.11, UMI consensuses were aligned to TRA and TRB V and J templates and then assembled into clonotypes. Expanded or contracted clonotypes were those called significant by both edgeR and NoisET, with noise models trained on biological replicates. For edgeR calls, a false discovery rate-adjusted p below 0.01 and a log2 fold-change threshold of 1 were applied. As an exploratory analysis of dynamics, max-normalized trajectories of the 1000 most abundant clonotypes were examined with PCA combined with hierarchical clustering. Each responding clone was given a CD4 or CD8 phenotype based on the CD4+ and CD8+ repertoires, which had been sequenced separately. Using fastp trimming at Q25 and MiXCR clonotype assembly, TCRdb reanalyzed the public sequencing data and kept in-frame beta chains. Rows with a matching CDR3 protein are joined into one entry that keeps the most common DNA and genes. The V and J calls shown here were made by TCRdb, not taken from the authors' results. The sample has 470,000 or so distinct CDR3 sequences on record, 18% of them singletons. Of the sample, about 12% falls within the top ten clones.

Ficoll-Paque density gradient centrifugation was used to isolate PBMCs. This sample is part of a study of T-cell memory formation after mild COVID-19 (dated by TCRdb to the early 2020s). Regarding the research as a whole: Most TCR sequence clusters were specific to one of the two donors. Longitudinal TCRalpha and TCRbeta repertoire sequencing tracked T-cell clones expanding and contracting after mild COVID-19 in two donors. Two young, previously healthy adult volunteers, one female and one male, were included in the cohort. Summary of the overall study and its limitations: Clones contracting from day 15 to 85 had balanced CD4/CD8 phenotypes, while a second wave expanding from day 15 to 37 was biased towards CD4+. SARS-CoV-2 specificity of the second-wave clones peaking on day 37 was not confirmed. Contracting CD4+ clones were found mainly in CM and EM memory subsets, while CD8+ clones were enriched in EMRA. The detection of some responding clones in pre-infection memory suggests that pre-existing cross-reactive memory T cells joined the SARS-CoV-2 response. The study included only a couple of mild cases, and larger cohorts that include severe cases with pre-infection samples were judged to be necessary.

V and J lose 5 bases and 4 bases, and a span of 18 bases separates them. CDR1 and CDR2 are read off the germline V gene as SGHTA and FQGNSA. Inclusive of the bounding cysteine and phenylalanine, the CDR3 is 15 residues long. The only DNA kept is the CDR3, 45 bases in frame from the first base. The clonotype comes from an adult woman who had mild COVID-19 (a few samples of this study predate the infection). The sample titles of this study are shuffled in the database, so cell type and time point are left out; the donor was told from shared clones. This receptor chain uses TRBV7-2 and TRBJ2-7; the D gene is perhaps TRBD1 or TRBD2, as each covers 5 bases. The material sequenced was PBMCs or a T cell subset sorted from them (not recorded which). In nucleotides, the sequence is TGTGCCAGCAGCCCGACCTCCGGGGCGTATTACGAGCAGTACTTC. Translated, this gives CASSPTSGAYYEQYF.